This T cell receptor (beta chain) was found in a study of blood T cells in healthy people across ages. V shed 0 bases and J shed 3 bases, with 11 bases lying between them. This CDR3 is built from 15 residues. Per the germline V gene, CDR1 is LGHNA and CDR2 is YSLEER. For the second PCR, which ran for about 6 to 11 cycles, a sample-barcoded 5' primer and a J-beta primer mix were used. TCRdb redid the calling of the 5' RACE reads with MiXCR, one entry per CDR3 protein. The sample yields 650,000 to 1,000,000 distinct CDR3 sequences, roughly 40% seen once. Material for sequencing was blood. The V gene is TRBV4-3, the J gene TRBJ1-2; D not resolved. This TCR derives from a man aged 18-30 years in good health. CDR3 in amino acids: CASSQDVKGHYGYTF. CDR3 DNA: TGCGCCAGCAGCCAAGATGTAAAGGGCCACTATGGCTACACCTTC.